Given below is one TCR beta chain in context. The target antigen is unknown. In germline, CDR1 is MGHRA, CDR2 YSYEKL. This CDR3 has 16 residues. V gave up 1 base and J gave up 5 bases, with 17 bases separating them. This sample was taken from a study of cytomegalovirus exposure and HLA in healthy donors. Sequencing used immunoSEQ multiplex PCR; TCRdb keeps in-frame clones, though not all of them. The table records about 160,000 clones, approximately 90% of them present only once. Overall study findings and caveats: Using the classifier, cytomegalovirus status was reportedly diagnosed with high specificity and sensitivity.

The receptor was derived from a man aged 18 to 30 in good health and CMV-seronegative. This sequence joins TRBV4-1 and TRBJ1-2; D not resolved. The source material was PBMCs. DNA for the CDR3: TGCGCCAGCAGCCAAGTTGGTACTCAAATCGGGTATGGCTACACCTTC. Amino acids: CASSQVGTQIGYGYTF.